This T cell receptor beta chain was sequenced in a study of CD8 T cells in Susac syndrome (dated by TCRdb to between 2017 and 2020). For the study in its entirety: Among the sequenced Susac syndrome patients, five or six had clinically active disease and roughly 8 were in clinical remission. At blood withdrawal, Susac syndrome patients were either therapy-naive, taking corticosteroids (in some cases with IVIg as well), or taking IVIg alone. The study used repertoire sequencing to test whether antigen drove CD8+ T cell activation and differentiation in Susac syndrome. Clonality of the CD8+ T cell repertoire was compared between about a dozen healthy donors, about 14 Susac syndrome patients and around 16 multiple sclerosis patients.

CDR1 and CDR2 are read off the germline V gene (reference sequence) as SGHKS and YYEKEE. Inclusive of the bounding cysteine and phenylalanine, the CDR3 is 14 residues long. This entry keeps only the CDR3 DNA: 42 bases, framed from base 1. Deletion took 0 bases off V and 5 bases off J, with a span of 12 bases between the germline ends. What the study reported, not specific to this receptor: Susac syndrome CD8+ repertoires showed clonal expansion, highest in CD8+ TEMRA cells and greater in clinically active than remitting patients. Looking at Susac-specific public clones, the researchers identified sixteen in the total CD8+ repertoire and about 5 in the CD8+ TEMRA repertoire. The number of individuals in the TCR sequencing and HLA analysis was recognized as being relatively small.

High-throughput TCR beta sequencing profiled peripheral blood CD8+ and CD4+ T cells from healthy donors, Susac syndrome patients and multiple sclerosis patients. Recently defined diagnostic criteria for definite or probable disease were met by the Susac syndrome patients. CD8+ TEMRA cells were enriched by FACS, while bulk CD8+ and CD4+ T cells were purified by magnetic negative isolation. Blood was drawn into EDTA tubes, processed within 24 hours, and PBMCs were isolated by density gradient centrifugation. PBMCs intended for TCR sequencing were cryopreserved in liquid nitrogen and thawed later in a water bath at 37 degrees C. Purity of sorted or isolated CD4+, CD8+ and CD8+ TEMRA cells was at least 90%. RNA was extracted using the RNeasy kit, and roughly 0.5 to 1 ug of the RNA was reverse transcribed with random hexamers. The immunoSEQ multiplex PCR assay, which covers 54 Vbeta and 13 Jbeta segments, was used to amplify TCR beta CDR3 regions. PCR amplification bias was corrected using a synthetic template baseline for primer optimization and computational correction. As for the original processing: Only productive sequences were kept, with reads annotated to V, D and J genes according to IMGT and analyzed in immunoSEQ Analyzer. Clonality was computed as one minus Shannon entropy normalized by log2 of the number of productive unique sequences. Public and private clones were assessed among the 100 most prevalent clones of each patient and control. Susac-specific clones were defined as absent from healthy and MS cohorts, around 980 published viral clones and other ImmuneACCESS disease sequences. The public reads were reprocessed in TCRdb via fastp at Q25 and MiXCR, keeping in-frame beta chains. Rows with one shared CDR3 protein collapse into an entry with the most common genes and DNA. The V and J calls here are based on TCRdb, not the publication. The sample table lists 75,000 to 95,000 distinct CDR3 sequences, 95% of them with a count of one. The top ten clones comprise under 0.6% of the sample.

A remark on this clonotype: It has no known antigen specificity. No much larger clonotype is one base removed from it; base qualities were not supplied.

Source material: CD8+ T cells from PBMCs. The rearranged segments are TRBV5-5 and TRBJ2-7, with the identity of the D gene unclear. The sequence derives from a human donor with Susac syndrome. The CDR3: CASSLGHGSDEQYF. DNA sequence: TGTGCCAGCAGCTTGGGACACGGATCGGACGAGCAGTACTTC. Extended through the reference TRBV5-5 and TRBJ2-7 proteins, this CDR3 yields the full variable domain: DAGVTQSPTHLIKTRGQQVTLRCSPISGHKSVSWYQQVLGQGPQFIFQYYEKEERGRGNFPDRFSARQFPNYSSELNVNALLLGDSALYLCASSLGHGSDEQYFGPGTRLTVT.